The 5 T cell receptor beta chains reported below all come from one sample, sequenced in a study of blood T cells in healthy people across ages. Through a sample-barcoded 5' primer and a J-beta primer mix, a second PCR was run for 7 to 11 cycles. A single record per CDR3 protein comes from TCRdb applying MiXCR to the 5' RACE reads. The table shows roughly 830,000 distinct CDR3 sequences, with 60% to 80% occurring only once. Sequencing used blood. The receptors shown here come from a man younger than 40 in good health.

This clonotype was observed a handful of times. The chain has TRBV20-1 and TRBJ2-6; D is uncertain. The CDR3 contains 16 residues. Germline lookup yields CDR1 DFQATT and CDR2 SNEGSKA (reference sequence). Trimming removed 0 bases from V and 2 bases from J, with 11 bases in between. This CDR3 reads CSARDLDQTGANVLTF. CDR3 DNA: TGCAGTGCTAGAGATTTGGATCAGACTGGGGCCAACGTCCTGACTTTC.

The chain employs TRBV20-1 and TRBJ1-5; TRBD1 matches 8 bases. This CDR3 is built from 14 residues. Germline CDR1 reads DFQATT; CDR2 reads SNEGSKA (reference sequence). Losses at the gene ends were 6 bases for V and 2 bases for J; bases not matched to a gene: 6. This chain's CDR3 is CSATTGAGNQPQHF. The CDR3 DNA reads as TGCAGTGCCACGACAGGGGCCGGCAATCAGCCCCAGCATTTT.

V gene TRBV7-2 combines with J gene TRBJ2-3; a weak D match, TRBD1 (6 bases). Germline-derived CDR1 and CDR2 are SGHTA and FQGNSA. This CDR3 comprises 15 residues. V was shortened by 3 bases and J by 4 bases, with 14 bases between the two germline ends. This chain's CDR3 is CASSFNRAAADTQYF. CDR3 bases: TGTGCCAGCAGCTTCAACAGGGCGGCTGCAGATACGCAGTATTTT.

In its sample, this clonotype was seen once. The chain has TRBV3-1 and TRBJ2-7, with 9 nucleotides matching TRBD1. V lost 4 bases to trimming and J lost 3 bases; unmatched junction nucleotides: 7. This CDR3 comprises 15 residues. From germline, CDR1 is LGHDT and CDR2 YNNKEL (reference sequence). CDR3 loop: CASSPKDRGGYEQYF. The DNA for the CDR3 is TGTGCCAGCAGCCCGAAGGACAGGGGCGGCTACGAGCAGTACTTC.

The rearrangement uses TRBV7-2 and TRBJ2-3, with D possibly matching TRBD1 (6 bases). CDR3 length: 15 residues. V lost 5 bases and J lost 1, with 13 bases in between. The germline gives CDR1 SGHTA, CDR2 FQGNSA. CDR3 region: CASSQPAGGTDTQYF. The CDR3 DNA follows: TGTGCCAGCAGCCAGCCGGCAGGGGGCACAGATACGCAGTATTTT.